A selection of T cell receptor beta chains follows, all from one sample in a study of blood T cell repertoires in COVID-19. Assay used: immunoSEQ multiplex PCR; TCRdb lists only in-frame clones, some missing. The data contain under 400,000 clones, 90% of them singletons. The specimen sequenced was peripheral blood. These receptors came from a man aged 18 to 35 with active or convalescent COVID-19. CDR3s include the opening cysteine and the closing phenylalanine or tryptophan. A D gene is named only where the DNA matches it firmly.

V	D	J	CDR3
TRBV4-1	TRBD2	TRBJ2-1	CASSHKTSGAQFF
TRBV27	TRBD1	TRBJ2-3	CASSLRQGFTDTQYF
TRBV6-5	NA	TRBJ2-7	CASSLRRPIHGEQYF
TRBV7-9	NA	TRBJ2-3	CASSLKGRGTDTQYF
TRBV5-6	TRBD1	TRBJ1-6	CASSLGQGNNSPLHF
TRBV6-2/TRBV6-3	TRBD1	TRBJ2-7	CASSSYRGPYEQYF
TRBV4-3	NA	TRBJ2-1	CASSQAPRGTYNEQFF
TRBV21-1	NA	TRBJ1-2	CASSSRPGVGGYTF
TRBV6-5	NA	TRBJ1-5	CATSYSSNQPQHF
TRBV27	TRBD1	TRBJ2-5	CASSRDRTGTQYF
TRBV28	NA	TRBJ1-1	CASSLSTGLAFF
TRBV20-1	TRBD2	TRBJ2-7	CSASGRDYYEQYF
TRBV11-3	NA	TRBJ2-5	CASSSASFGTQYF
TRBV24-1	TRBD1	TRBJ2-7	CATSGRDRGEQYF
TRBV6-2/TRBV6-3	NA	TRBJ2-4	CASSYSSLEDIQYF
TRBV14	NA	TRBJ1-1	CASKTGLNTEAFF
TRBV11-3	TRBD2	TRBJ2-3	CASSLTSGSDTQYF
TRBV11-2	NA	TRBJ1-2	CASSLVPERSYGYTF
TRBV6-5	NA	TRBJ1-2	CASGLNRDKYGYTF
TRBV7-2	TRBD1	TRBJ1-4	CASSLKGQGAGKLFF
TRBV21-1	NA	TRBJ2-7	CASSPEREDEQYF
TRBV18	TRBD1	TRBJ2-7	CASSPETGREQYF